Listed below are T cell receptor beta chains from one sample, sequenced in a study of response to subunit inactivated influenza vaccine. Each CDR3 protein is one row after TCRdb ran MiXCR on the RT-PCR reads. The top ten hold about an eighth of the sample, which has about 530,000 distinct CDR3 sequences, under 15% seen once. Source: PBMCs from blood, taken about 40 days after vaccination. The receptors stem from a man in his fifties who received an inactivated influenza vaccine. CDR3s include the opening cysteine and the closing phenylalanine or tryptophan. A D gene is named only where the DNA matches it firmly. Part of the rows lack a size; the others show once, few, many or a class for expanded clones.

d_gene: .; j_gene: TRBJ1-2; len: 16; v_gene: TRBV7-9; abundance: few; CDR3nt: TGTGCCAGCAGCTTAGCGGAAAATCGGCTTGACTATGGCTACACCTTC; CDR3aa: CASSLAENRLDYGYTF
d_gene: .; j_gene: TRBJ2-2; len: 11; v_gene: TRBV29-1; abundance: .; CDR3nt: TGCAGCGCAGGGAACACCGGGGAGCTGTTTTTT; CDR3aa: CSAGNTGELFF
d_gene: TRBD2; j_gene: TRBJ2-1; len: 16; v_gene: TRBV20-1; abundance: few; CDR3nt: TGCAGTGCTAGTGGGATAGCGGGAGGATCGTACAATGAGCAGTTCTTC; CDR3aa: CSASGIAGGSYNEQFF
d_gene: TRBD1; j_gene: TRBJ2-7; len: 15; v_gene: TRBV6-2/TRBV6-3; abundance: .; CDR3nt: TGTGCCAGCAGTCACGGACAGGCCAGAACCTACGAGCAGTACTTC; CDR3aa: CASSHGQARTYEQYF
d_gene: .; j_gene: TRBJ2-7; len: 13; v_gene: TRBV6-5; abundance: .; CDR3nt: TGTGCCAGCAGTTACGCTTCTGGACACGAGCAGTACTTC; CDR3aa: CASSYASGHEQYF
d_gene: TRBD2; j_gene: TRBJ2-1; len: 15; v_gene: TRBV29-1; abundance: many; CDR3nt: TGCAGCGTGAAGAGAGGACTAGCGGGAGACAATGAGCAGTTCTTC; CDR3aa: CSVKRGLAGDNEQFF
d_gene: .; j_gene: TRBJ2-5; len: 13; v_gene: TRBV10-3; abundance: many; CDR3nt: TGTGCCAGTGCACAGGGAGTGGGCGAGACCCAGTACTTC; CDR3aa: CASAQGVGETQYF
d_gene: .; j_gene: TRBJ2-2; len: 14; v_gene: TRBV4-1; abundance: .; CDR3nt: TGCGCCAGCAGCCGGGTCCAGAACACCGGGGAGCTGTTTTTT; CDR3aa: CASSRVQNTGELFF
d_gene: TRBD1; j_gene: TRBJ2-3; len: 14; v_gene: TRBV7-2; abundance: many; CDR3nt: TGTGCCAGCAGCTTACAGGGGGCTTCAGATACGCAGTATTTT; CDR3aa: CASSLQGASDTQYF
d_gene: .; j_gene: TRBJ2-1; len: 17; v_gene: TRBV6-5; abundance: few; CDR3nt: TGTGCCAGCAGTTACTCTACTAGGGGGGCGCTTTTTGATGAGCAGTTCTTC; CDR3aa: CASSYSTRGALFDEQFF
d_gene: TRBD2; j_gene: TRBJ2-5; len: 16; v_gene: TRBV27; abundance: few; CDR3nt: TGTGCCAGCAGTCGGGGGGGACCGGGACTAGGGGTGACCCAGTACTTC; CDR3aa: CASSRGGPGLGVTQYF
d_gene: TRBD2; j_gene: TRBJ2-5; len: 15; v_gene: TRBV12-3/TRBV12-4; abundance: .; CDR3nt: TGTGCCAGCAGTTTTGGGGTAGCGGGGCAAGAGACCCAGTACTTC; CDR3aa: CASSFGVAGQETQYF
d_gene: .; j_gene: TRBJ2-5; len: 10; v_gene: TRBV20-1; abundance: .; CDR3nt: TGCAGTGCTGATAAAGAGACCCAGTACTTC; CDR3aa: CSADKETQYF
d_gene: TRBD2; j_gene: TRBJ2-3; len: 16; v_gene: TRBV24-1; abundance: many; CDR3nt: TGTGCCACCAGTGACCTACGGAGCGGGAGAGCAGATACGCAGTATTTT; CDR3aa: CATSDLRSGRADTQYF
d_gene: TRBD1; j_gene: TRBJ1-2; len: 13; v_gene: TRBV20-1; abundance: many; CDR3nt: TGCAGTGCAACTAACAGGGGGGCACGGGGCTACACCTTC; CDR3aa: CSATNRGARGYTF
d_gene: .; j_gene: TRBJ2-5; len: 13; v_gene: TRBV12-3/TRBV12-4; abundance: .; CDR3nt: TGTGCCAGCAGACGGGACACCCAAGAGACCCAGTACTTC; CDR3aa: CASRRDTQETQYF
d_gene: TRBD2; j_gene: TRBJ2-3; len: 17; v_gene: TRBV20-1; abundance: .; CDR3nt: TGCTGTGCTAGGACAGGGACTAGCGGGAGCAGTGCAGATACGCAGTATTTT; CDR3aa: CCARTGTSGSSADTQYF
d_gene: .; j_gene: TRBJ1-2; len: 13; v_gene: TRBV24-1; abundance: .; CDR3nt: TGTGCCACCAGTGATTTCCCCAGAGATGGCTACACCTTC; CDR3aa: CATSDFPRDGYTF
d_gene: .; j_gene: TRBJ2-7; len: 13; v_gene: TRBV6-6; abundance: many; CDR3nt: TGTGCCAGCGTAGGGGTGGGGGGCTACGAGCAGTACTTC; CDR3aa: CASVGVGGYEQYF
d_gene: .; j_gene: TRBJ2-4; len: 18; v_gene: TRBV20-1; abundance: few; CDR3nt: TGCAGTGCTAGGGATCCGGGGCCGCTTTCCCTGGCCAAAAACATTCAGTACTTC; CDR3aa: CSARDPGPLSLAKNIQYF